A selection of T cell receptor beta chains follows, all from one sample in a study of shared clonotypes between healthy human individuals. Assay used: immunoSEQ multiplex PCR; TCRdb lists only in-frame clones, some missing. Of 2,500,000 or so clones listed, 92% are singletons. The sequenced sample consisted of naive CD4+ T cells from PBMCs. The receptor set was obtained from a man aged 18-30 years in good health. Some clones in this sample may be carry-over from other donors' samples. CDR3s include the opening cysteine and the closing phenylalanine or tryptophan. A D gene is named only where the DNA matches it firmly. A clone size is listed for some rows: how often the clone was seen (once, few, many), or a class if it is expanded.

>NA|NA|TRBV6-1|TRBJ2-3
TGTGCCAGCAGTGAAGGAGGACTCGAGCCTAGCACAGATACGCAGTATTTT
CASSEGGLEPSTDTQYF
>NA|NA|TRBV6-1|TRBJ2-3
TGTGCCAGCCAGGTAACATACTTCACAGATACGCAGTATTTT
CASQVTYFTDTQYF
>NA|NA|TRBV5-1|TRBJ1-4
TGCGCCAGCAGCTTGAATCCTGTTAATGAAAAACTGTTTTTT
CASSLNPVNEKLFF
>NA|once|TRBV2|TRBJ2-1
TGTGCCAGCAGTTGGGGGACGGTCTCCTACAATGAGCAGTTCTTC
CASSWGTVSYNEQFF
>NA|once|TRBV18|TRBJ1-1
TGTGCCAGCTCACCACAGGGAAAGGACACTGAAGCTTTCTTT
CASSPQGKDTEAFF
>TRBD2|NA|TRBV27|TRBJ2-1
TGTGCCAGCAACTTGATCGGGACTAGCGTTAACAATGAGCAGTTCTTC
CASNLIGTSVNNEQFF
>TRBD1|NA|TRBV5-1|TRBJ1-4
TGCGCCAGCAGCTTGCCCTCGACAGGGGGTAATGAAAAACTGTTTTTT
CASSLPSTGGNEKLFF
>NA|once|TRBV5-5|TRBJ2-1
TGTGCCAGCAGCCTACGGTCTTACCAAAACAATGAGCAGTTCTTC
CASSLRSYQNNEQFF
>NA|NA|TRBV19|TRBJ2-3
TGTGCCAGTCGCCCTCTTAGCGAATCCACAGATACGCAGTATTTT
CASRPLSESTDTQYF
>TRBD2|NA|TRBV2|TRBJ2-3
TGTGCCAGTATAGTCGGAGGTCTAGCGGGAGATGCAGATACGCAGTATTTT
CASIVGGLAGDADTQYF
>NA|NA|TRBV6-5|TRBJ1-1
TGTGCCAGCAGTCCCTACAACGCGAACACTGAAGCTTTCTTT
CASSPYNANTEAFF